A single sample is the source of the 2 T cell receptor beta chains below, sequenced in a study of T cells after yellow fever vaccination. TCRdb re-called the 5' RACE reads with MiXCR, one entry per CDR3 protein. This table has roughly 500,000 distinct CDR3 sequences, under 25% appearing once. This material consisted of PBMCs, taken 15 days after the yellow fever booster vaccination. The receptors were sampled from a man under 40 who received the YFV17D yellow fever vaccine.

The rearrangement uses TRBV4-2 and TRBJ1-1; D call uncertain. Between the trimmed V and J ends, which lost 0 bases and 6 bases, there was a span of 2 bases. CDR1 and CDR2 (germline): LGHNA, YNFKEQ. The CDR3 has 11 amino acids. CDR3 loop: CASSQEAEAFF. The DNA of the CDR3 is TGTGCCAGCAGCCAAGAAGCTGAAGCTTTCTTT.

This clonotype was seen a few times. The V call is TRBV7-9, the J call TRBJ2-5; perhaps D is TRBD1 or TRBD2 (5 bases each). V lost 0 bases and J 1 base, leaving 9 bases between the germline ends. CDR1 SEHNR and CDR2 FQNEAQ come from the germline V gene (reference sequence). The CDR3 length is 15 residues. The CDR3 nucleotides are TGTGCCAGCAGCTTAGCGGGAGACAGCCAAGAGACCCAGTACTTC. Its translation: CASSLAGDSQETQYF.